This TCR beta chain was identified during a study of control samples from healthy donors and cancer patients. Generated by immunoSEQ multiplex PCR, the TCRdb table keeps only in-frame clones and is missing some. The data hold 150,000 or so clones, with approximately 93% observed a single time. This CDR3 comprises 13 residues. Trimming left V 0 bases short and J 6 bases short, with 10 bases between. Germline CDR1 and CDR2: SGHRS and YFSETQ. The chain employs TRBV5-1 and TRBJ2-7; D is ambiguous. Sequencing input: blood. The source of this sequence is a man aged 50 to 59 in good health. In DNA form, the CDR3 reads TGCGCCAGCAGCTTGGCCGCCAACCCCGAGCAGTACTTC. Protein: CASSLAANPEQYF. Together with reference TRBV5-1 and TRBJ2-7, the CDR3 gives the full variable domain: KAGVTQTPRYLIKTRGQQVTLSCSPISGHRSVSWYQQTPGQGLQFLFEYFSETQRNKGNFPGRFSGRQFSNSRSEMNVSTLELGDSALYLCASSLAANPEQYFGPGTRLTVT.